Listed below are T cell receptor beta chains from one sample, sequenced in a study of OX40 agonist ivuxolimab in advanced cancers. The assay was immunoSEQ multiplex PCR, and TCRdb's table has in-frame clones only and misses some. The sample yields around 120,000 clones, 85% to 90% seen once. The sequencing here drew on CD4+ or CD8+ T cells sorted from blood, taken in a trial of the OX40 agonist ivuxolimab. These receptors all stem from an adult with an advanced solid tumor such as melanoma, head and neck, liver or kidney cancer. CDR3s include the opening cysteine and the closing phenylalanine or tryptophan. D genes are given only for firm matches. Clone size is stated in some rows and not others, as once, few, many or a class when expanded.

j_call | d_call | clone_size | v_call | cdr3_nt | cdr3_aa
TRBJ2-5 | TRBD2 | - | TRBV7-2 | TGTGCCAGCAGCCCTCGGACTAGCGGGGTGGAGACCCAGTACTTC | CASSPRTSGVETQYF
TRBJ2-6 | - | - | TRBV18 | TGTGCCAGCTCACCAATCTCCGGGGCTGGGGCCAACGTCCTGACTTTC | CASSPISGAGANVLTF
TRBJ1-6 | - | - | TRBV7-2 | TGTGCCAGCAGCCCGATCAGGGATTCACCCCTCCACTTT | CASSPIRDSPLHF
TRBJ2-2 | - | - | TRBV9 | TGTGCCAGCAGCGTGTCCGGGGTGAACACCGGGGAGCTGTTTTTT | CASSVSGVNTGELFF
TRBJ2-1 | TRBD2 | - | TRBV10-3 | TGTGCCATCAGTGAGTCGATCGGGCGGGGGAGCTCCTACAATGAGCAGTTCTTC | CAISESIGRGSSYNEQFF
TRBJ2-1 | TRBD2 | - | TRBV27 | TGTGCCAGCAGTACCGGACTAGTCTACAATGAGCAGTTCTTC | CASSTGLVYNEQFF
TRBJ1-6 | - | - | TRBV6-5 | TGTGCCAGCAGTTTAGATTCCTTCGGGAATTCACCCCTCCACTTT | CASSLDSFGNSPLHF
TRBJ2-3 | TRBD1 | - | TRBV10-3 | TGTGCCATCAGCACAGGGGGCAGGACAGATACGCAGTATTTT | CAISTGGRTDTQYF
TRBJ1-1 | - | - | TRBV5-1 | TGCGCCAGCAGCTTGGGGCAGGGGATTTCAGAAGCTTTCTTT | CASSLGQGISEAFF
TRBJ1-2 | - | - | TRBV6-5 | TGTGCCAGCAGTCAAGGTCTTTCTGGCTACACCTTC | CASSQGLSGYTF
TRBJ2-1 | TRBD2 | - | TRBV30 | TGTGCCTGGGGGGGACTAGCGGGGACATACAATGAGCAGTTCTTC | CAWGGLAGTYNEQFF
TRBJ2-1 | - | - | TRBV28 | TGTGCCAGCAGTTTAGGGGGGCGGGATGAGCAGTTCTTC | CASSLGGRDEQFF
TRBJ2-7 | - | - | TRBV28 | TGTGCCAGCAGTTTCGGGGTCTACGAGCAGTACTTC | CASSFGVYEQYF
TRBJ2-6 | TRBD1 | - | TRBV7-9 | TGTGCCAGCAGCTTAGATAGGGGGCTTTCTTCTGGGGCCAACGTCCTGACTTTC | CASSLDRGLSSGANVLTF
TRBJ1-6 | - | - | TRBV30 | TGTGCCTGGAGTGAACAGAATAATTCACCCCTCCACTTT | CAWSEQNNSPLHF
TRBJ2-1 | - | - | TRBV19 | TGTGCCACAAGGTCGGACTGGCCTAGCTACAATGAGCAGTTCTTC | CATRSDWPSYNEQFF
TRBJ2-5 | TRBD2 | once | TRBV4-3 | TGCGCCAGCAGCCAAGATTACCACGGGACTACCATCTTTATTAAGACCCAGTACTTC | CASSQDYHGTTIFIKTQYF
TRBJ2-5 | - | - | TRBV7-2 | TGTGCCAGCAGCACCGTTTTCGGGGGCCAAGAGACCCAGTACTTC | CASSTVFGGQETQYF
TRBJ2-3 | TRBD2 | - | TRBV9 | TGTGCCAGCAGCGCCGGGACTAGCGGGGGGGCCGATACGCAGTATTTT | CASSAGTSGGADTQYF
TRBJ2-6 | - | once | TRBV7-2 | TGTGCCAGCAGCTTAGCGCCCAGGACCAACGTCCTGACTTTC | CASSLAPRTNVLTF
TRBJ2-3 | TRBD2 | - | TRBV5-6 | TGTGCCAGCAGCTTTAGCGGGGGAGATACGCAGTATTTT | CASSFSGGDTQYF
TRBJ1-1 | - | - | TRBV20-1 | TGCAGTGCTAATCCCCGGGAAGAAGCTTTCTTT | CSANPREEAFF
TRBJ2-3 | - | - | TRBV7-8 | TGTGCCAGCAATGCCGGGGTCACAGATACGCAGTATTTT | CASNAGVTDTQYF
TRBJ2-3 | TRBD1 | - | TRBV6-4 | TGTGCCAGCAGTGCCCAGACAGGGTCGGCAGATACGCAGTATTTT | CASSAQTGSADTQYF
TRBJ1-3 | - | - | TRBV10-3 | TGTGCCATCAGGCCCAGACTGGGGGATCCCACCATATATTTT | CAIRPRLGDPTIYF
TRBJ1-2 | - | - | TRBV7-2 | TGTGCCAGCAGCTTAGAAGTGGGCGCCGGCTACACCTTC | CASSLEVGAGYTF
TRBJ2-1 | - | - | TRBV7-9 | TGTGCCAGCATCCTCGGCCCGAGGAATGAGCAGTTCTTC | CASILGPRNEQFF
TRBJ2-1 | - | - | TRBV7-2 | TGTGCCAGCAGCTTAGTGGGACATAGCTCCTACAATGAGCAGTTCTTC | CASSLVGHSSYNEQFF
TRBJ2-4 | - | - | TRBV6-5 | TGTGCCAGCAGGCGGGACCTAGCCAAAAACATTCAGTACTTC | CASRRDLAKNIQYF
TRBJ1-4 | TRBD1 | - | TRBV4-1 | TGCGCCAGCAGCCAAGACGGGACAGGTGGGAATGAAAAACTGTTTTTT | CASSQDGTGGNEKLFF
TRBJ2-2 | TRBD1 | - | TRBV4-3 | TGCGCCAGCAGCCAAGGGGGGACAGCCACCGGGGAGCTGTTTTTT | CASSQGGTATGELFF
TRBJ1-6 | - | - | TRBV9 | TGTGCCAGCAGCGTAGGACCTCCAGGGGAATCACCCCTCCACTTT | CASSVGPPGESPLHF
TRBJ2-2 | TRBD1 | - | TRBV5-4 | TGTGCCAGCAGCAGGGGACAGGGAAAAACCGGGGAGCTGTTTTTT | CASSRGQGKTGELFF
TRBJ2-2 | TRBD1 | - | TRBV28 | TGTGCCACCCTCCCGGGACAGCGAAACACCGGGGAGCTGTTTTTT | CATLPGQRNTGELFF
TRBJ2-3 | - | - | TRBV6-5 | TGTGCCAGCAGGAACTACCACACAGATACGCAGTATTTT | CASRNYHTDTQYF
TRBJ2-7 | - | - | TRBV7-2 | TGTGCCAGCAGCTTATACTCCTACGAGCAGTACTTC | CASSLYSYEQYF
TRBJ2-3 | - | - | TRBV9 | TGTGCCAGCAGCGTAGACACCTACACAGATACGCAGTATTTT | CASSVDTYTDTQYF
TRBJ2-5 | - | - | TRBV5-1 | TGCGCCAGCAGGTCCCTGGGTGTAGAGACCCAGTACTTC | CASRSLGVETQYF
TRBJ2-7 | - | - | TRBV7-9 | TGTGCCAGCAGCGCTACCTTACAGGGCGAGCAGTACTTC | CASSATLQGEQYF
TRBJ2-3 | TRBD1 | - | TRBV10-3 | TGTGCCATCAGTGAGGGGGGACAGGGCACAGATACGCAGTATTTT | CAISEGGQGTDTQYF
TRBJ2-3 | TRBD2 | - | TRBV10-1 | TGCGCCAGCAGTGCTGGGACTAGCGGGGAGTATTTT | CASSAGTSGEYF
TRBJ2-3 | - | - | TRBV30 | TGTGCCTGGAGGGGGGGACAGTCCCACACAGATACGCAGTATTTT | CAWRGGQSHTDTQYF
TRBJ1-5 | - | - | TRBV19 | TGTGCCAGTAGTATGGGACGGGATAGCAATCAGCCCCAGCATTTT | CASSMGRDSNQPQHF
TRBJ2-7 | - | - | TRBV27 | TGTGCCAGCAGTTCCCCGGGACGAGCCTCCTACGAGCAGTACTTC | CASSSPGRASYEQYF
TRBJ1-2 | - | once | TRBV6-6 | TGTGCCAGCAGTTCCCACAGGGACTACGGCTACACCTTC | CASSSHRDYGYTF
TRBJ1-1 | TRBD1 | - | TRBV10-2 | TGCGCCAGCTGGGGTCCAGGACAGGGAGAGGCTGAAGCTTTCTTT | CASWGPGQGEAEAFF